Included here is one T cell receptor beta chain sequence, with context. The data were taken from a study of CD8+ T cells in alopecia areata. In each case, RNA was isolated and then reverse transcribed into cDNA as the sequencing template. Using immunoSEQ multiplex PCR, the repertoire was profiled, and TCRdb retains in-frame clones only, with some absent. This sample yields roughly 110,000 clones, of which 84% are seen a single time; roughly 23% belongs to the top ten. Treatment: oral pan-JAK inhibitor, 5-10 mg twice daily. The TCR sequence derives from a human donor with alopecia areata. Specimen: CD8+ T cells sorted from blood, collected at week 24, from a patient treated with tofacitinib.

The CDR3 DNA follows: TGCGCCAGCAGCCAAGTAGTCTCAGGGACACACGTCCTGACTTTC. It specifies CASSQVVSGTHVLTF. This chain links TRBV4-1 with TRBJ2-6; possible D gene TRBD1, 6 bases. V lost 1 base to trimming and J lost 11 bases, with 15 bases between them. Per the germline V gene, CDR1 is MGHRA and CDR2 is YSYEKL. The CDR3 runs 15 residues.